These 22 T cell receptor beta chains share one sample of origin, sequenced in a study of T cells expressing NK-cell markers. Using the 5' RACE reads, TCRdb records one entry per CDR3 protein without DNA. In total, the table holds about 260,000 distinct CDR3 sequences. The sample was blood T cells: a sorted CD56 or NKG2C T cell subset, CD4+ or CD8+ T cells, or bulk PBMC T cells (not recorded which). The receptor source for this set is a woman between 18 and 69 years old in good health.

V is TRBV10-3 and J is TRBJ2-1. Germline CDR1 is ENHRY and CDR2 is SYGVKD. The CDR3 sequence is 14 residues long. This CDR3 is CAISESNFYNEQFF.

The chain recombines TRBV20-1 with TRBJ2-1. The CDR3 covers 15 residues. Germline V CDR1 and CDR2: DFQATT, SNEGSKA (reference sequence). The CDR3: CSARDLLAGTNEQFF.

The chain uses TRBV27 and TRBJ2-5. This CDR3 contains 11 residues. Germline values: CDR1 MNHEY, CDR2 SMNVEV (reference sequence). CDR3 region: CATSRRETQYF.

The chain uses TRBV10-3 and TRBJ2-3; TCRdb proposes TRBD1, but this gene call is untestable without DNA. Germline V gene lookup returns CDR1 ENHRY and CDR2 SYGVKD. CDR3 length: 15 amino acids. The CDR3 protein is CAISVGESGTDTQYF.

The chain's CDR3 is CASRSTGLGTEAFF. The V gene is TRBV7-2, the J gene TRBJ1-1; with no DNA, the TCRdb D assignment of TRBD1 cannot be verified. There are 14 residues in the CDR3. Germline CDR1 reads SGHTA; CDR2 reads FQGNSA.

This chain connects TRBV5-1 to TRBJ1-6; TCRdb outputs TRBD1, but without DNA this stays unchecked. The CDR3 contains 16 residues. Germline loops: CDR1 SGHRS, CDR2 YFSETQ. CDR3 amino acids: CASSLGAQGRNSPLHF.

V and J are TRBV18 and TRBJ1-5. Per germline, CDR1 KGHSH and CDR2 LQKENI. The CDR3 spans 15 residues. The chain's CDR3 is CASSPRTASNQPQHF.

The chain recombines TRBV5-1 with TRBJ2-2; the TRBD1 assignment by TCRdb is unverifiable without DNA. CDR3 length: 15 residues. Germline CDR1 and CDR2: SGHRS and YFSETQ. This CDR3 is CASSLPRDDTGELFF.

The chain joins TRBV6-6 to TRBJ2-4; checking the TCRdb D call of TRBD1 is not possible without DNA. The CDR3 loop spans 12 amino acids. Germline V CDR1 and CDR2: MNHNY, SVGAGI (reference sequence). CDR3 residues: CASSPDRSIQYF.

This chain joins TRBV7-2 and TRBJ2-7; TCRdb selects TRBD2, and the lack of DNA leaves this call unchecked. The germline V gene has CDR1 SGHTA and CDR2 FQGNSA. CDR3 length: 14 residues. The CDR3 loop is CASSPRLALNEQYF.

This CDR3 is CASSLVPAYNEQFF. The chain links TRBV5-5 to TRBJ2-1. This CDR3 comprises 14 residues. CDR1 SGHKS and CDR2 YYEKEE come from the germline V gene (reference sequence).

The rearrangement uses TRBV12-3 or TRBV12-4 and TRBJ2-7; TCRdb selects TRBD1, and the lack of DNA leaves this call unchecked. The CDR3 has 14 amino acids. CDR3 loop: CASSSRDGPYEQYF.

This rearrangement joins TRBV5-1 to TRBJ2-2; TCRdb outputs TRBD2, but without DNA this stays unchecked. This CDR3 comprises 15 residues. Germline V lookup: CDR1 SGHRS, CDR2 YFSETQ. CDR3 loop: CATQPLAGSTGELFF. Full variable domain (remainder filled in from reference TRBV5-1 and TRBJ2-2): KAGVTQTPRYLIKTRGQQVTLSCSPISGHRSVSWYQQTPGQGLQFLFEYFSETQRNKGNFPGRFSGRQFSNSRSEMNVSTLELGDSALYLCATQPLAGSTGELFFGEGSRLTVL.

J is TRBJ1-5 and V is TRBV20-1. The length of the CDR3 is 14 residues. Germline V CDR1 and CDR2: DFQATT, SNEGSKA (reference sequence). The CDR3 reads CSAPVLNSNQPQHF.

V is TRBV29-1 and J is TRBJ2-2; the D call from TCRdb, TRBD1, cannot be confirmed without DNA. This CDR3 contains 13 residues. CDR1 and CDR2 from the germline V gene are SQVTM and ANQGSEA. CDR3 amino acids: CSVGQGVTGELFF.

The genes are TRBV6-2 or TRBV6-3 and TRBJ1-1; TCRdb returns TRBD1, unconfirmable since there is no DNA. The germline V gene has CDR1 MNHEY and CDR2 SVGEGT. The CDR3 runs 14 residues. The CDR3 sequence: CASGGGGGKAEAFF.

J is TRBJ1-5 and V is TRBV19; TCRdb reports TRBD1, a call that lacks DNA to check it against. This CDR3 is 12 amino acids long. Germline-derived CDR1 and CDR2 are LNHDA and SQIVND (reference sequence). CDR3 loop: CASSITGSVSHF.

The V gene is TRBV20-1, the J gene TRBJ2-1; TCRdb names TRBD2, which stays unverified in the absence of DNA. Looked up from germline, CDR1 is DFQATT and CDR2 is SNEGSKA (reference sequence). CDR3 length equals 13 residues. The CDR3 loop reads CSAPSGRVGEQFF.

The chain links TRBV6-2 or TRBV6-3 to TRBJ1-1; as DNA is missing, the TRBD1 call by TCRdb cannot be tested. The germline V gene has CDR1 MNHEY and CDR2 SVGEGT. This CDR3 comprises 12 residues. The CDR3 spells CASSPQGPEAFF.

The chain's CDR3 is CARGMGQLSGANVLTF. V is TRBV19 and J is TRBJ2-6; lacking DNA, the TRBD1 call made by TCRdb goes unchecked. The germline V gene encodes CDR1 LNHDA and CDR2 SQIVND (reference sequence). The CDR3 has 16 amino acids.

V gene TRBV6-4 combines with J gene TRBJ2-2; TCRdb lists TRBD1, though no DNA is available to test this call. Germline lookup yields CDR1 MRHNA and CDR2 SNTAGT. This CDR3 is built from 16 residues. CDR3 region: CASSLGGTGNTGELFF.

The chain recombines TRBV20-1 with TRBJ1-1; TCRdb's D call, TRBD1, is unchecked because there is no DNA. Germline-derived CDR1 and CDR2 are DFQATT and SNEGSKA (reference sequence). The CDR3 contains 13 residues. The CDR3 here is CSAGRTGDTEAFF.